This T cell receptor beta chain was sequenced for a study of PD-1 blockade in classical Hodgkin lymphoma (dated by TCRdb to 2019 to 2021). In terms of the full investigation: Nivolumab dosing was 3 mg/kg intravenously every 2 weeks, continuing until either disease progression or unacceptable toxicity. To define a peripheral blood immune signature of response to PD-1 blockade in classical Hodgkin lymphoma, the study combined TCR beta sequencing with CyTOF.

The CDR3 holds 14 amino acids from the cysteine to the phenylalanine. The only DNA kept is the CDR3, 42 bases in frame from the first base. CDR1 and CDR2 (SGHNT, YYREEE) derive from the germline V gene (reference sequence). Trimmed from V: 0 bases; trimmed from J: 3 bases; junction bases lacking a gene match: 2. The time point label for this specimen denotes: cycle 1 day 1 (C1D1), immediately before nivolumab initiation. Every trial patient had relapsed after autologous stem cell transplantation, and cohorts A, B and C differed in prior brentuximab vedotin exposure. Magnetic negative selection with a Miltenyi CD4+ T cell isolation kit was used to purify CD4+ T cells from thawed PBMCs. The trial cohort was composed of around 60 patients with relapsed/refractory classical Hodgkin lymphoma, for whom complete response, partial response or progressive disease was recorded as best overall response. Trial patients were treated with single-agent nivolumab in the multi-cohort phase II CheckMate 205 trial. An independent review committee assessed best overall response by applying the 2007 International Working Group response criteria. Trial PBMCs were collected just before the start of nivolumab (C1D1) and during therapy at cycle 2 day 1 and cycle 4 day 1. After peripheral blood was drawn into 8 mL Vacutainer Cell Preparation Tubes, PBMCs were isolated by centrifugation and then cryopreserved. Purified CD4+ and CD8+ fractions were prepared only for cases where an additional PBMC sample was available. Magnetically labelled cells were depleted on LS columns in a quadroMACS separator, and the flow-through was collected as the purified fraction.

Genomic DNA was isolated using the Qiagen DNeasy kit from unsorted PBMCs as well as from negatively selected CD4+ and CD8+ fractions. TCR beta CDR3 regions were amplified by immunoSEQ multiplex PCR using primers annealing to V and J segments. A synthetic immune receptor repertoire was used to minimize amplification bias, and any residual bias was removed computationally once sequencing was done. Regarding the original processing steps: Custom Python scripts were used to quantify repertoire diversity as the Shannon entropy index. Unsorted, CD4+ and CD8+ repertoires were examined separately, except in combined analyses, for which CD4+ and CD8+ sequences were merged in silico. A clone was considered expanded if an increase in frequency of at least 2-fold after treatment relative to C1D1 was found, and a pseudocount of 0.5 was applied to clones undetected at baseline. Singleton clones were defined as clones with 0 or 1 copy at C1D1, and non-singleton clones were defined as clones with 2 or more copies. By matching protein sequences in sorted samples from the same patient, clones expanded in unsorted samples were annotated as CD4+, CD8+ or unknown. Wilcoxon tests on paired samples were used to test changes in diversity from C1D1 to C4D1. In TCRdb, the immuneACCESS table is reduced to in-frame sequences with V and J assigned. These tables do not hold every clone; where another copy was compared, an unresolved V gene accounts for under half, and the others remain unexplained. The V and J calls and clone size come from that table; D and trimming were worked out from the DNA. The sample table contains under 30,000 clones; only one count was recorded for about 85% of them. The ten top clones hold 2% to 3% of the sample.

Findings and caveats that apply to the study as a whole: The study was restricted to a single clinical trial cohort, and the causes of repertoire differences, possibly disease activity or prior therapy, were left undefined. Among trial patients, those achieving complete response had baseline diversity similar to that of newly diagnosed patients, while diversity was significantly lower in partial responders and progressors. Baseline TCR diversity was reported as lower in newly diagnosed patients than in healthy donors, and lower still in relapsed/refractory patients. A significant rise by C4D1 was seen in CD4+ but not CD8+ TCR diversity (p=0.0027 vs p=0.16), with the rise being most apparent in complete responders (p=0.02). Diversity was lower in patients who began nivolumab less than 1 year after ASCT, so these patients were left out of later analyses to avoid confounding by immune reconstitution.

On this clone itself: There is no known antigen for this receptor. There are no base qualities to consult, and no much larger clone falls within one base.

This sequence uses TRBV5-4 and TRBJ2-5; 7 central bases correspond to TRBD1. The sequencing used CD4+ T cells from blood, collected at baseline. This TCR derives from a human donor with classical Hodgkin lymphoma. The DNA sequence reads TGTGCCAGCAGCTTGGCAGGGGGTGAAGAGACCCAGTACTTC. Its protein reads: CASSLAGGEETQYF.